The 5 T cell receptor beta chains in this list originate from one sample, sequenced in a study of vaccination and CD4 T cells after COVID-19. The antigens for these receptors are not known. Stated treatment: approximately 9-day PBMC culture with coronavirus spike peptide pools or control peptides (ViraFEST assay). Scientists ran DNA taken from cultured CD4+ T cells through the Oncomine TCR Beta short-read assay for sequencing. TCRdb reprocessed the PCR reads with MiXCR, giving one entry per CDR3 protein. The sample contains 15,000 or so distinct CDR3 sequences, over 65% of which appear only once. The sequenced material came from CD4+ T cells from blood, cultured in vitro. The receptor source for this set is a human donor who had recovered from COVID-19.

This sequence joins TRBV6-1 and TRBJ2-1; TRBD1 aligns across 12 bases. After removal of 6 bases from V and 1 base from J, the junction contained 4 bases not matched to a gene. The CDR3 is made up of 16 amino acids. The V gene's germline CDR1 is MNHNS and CDR2 SASEGT. The CDR3 sequence: CASSPGQGASYNEQFF. The CDR3 coding sequence is TGTGCCAGCAGCCCGGGACAGGGGGCTTCCTACAATGAGCAGTTCTTC.

The chain links TRBV27 to TRBJ2-3; D perhaps matches TRBD2 (5 bases). In germline, CDR1 is MNHEY, CDR2 SMNVEV (reference sequence). Trimming removed 10 bases at V and 0 bases at J, with 17 bases between. This CDR3 region has 15 residues. The CDR3 protein is CATSPSGVSTDTQYF. In DNA, the CDR3 is TGTGCCACCTCCCCCTCCGGGGTGAGCACAGATACGCAGTATTTT.

The gene calls are TRBV6-5 and TRBJ1-1; a weak D match, TRBD1 (5 bases). Germline lookup yields CDR1 MNHEY and CDR2 SVGAGI. The CDR3 contains 16 residues. Trimming removed 4 bases from V and 5 bases from J, with 20 bases in between. The CDR3 region is CASSSIPPQGGTEAFF. Here the CDR3 DNA reads TGTGCCAGCAGTTCCATCCCCCCGCAGGGTGGGACTGAAGCTTTCTTT.

The gene calls are TRBV20-1 and TRBJ2-6; 7 positions agree with TRBD2. The ends lost 1 base at V and 0 bases at J; junction bases unmatched: 9. Germline values: CDR1 DFQATT, CDR2 SNEGSKA (reference sequence). The CDR3 extends over 18 amino acids. The CDR3 is CSARGGGLDFSGANVLTF. CDR3 DNA: TGCAGTGCTAGAGGGGGGGGACTGGACTTCTCTGGGGCCAACGTCCTGACTTTC.

This clonotype appeared once. J is TRBJ2-3 and V is TRBV6-2 or TRBV6-3; 11 bases line up with TRBD1. This CDR3 has 16 amino acids. The germline V gene encodes CDR1 MNHEY and CDR2 SVGEGT. With V trimmed by 4 bases and J by 8 bases, 11 bases remained unmatched. Here the CDR3 reads CASSWLGTGGSGTQYF. The CDR3 DNA follows: TGTGCCAGCAGTTGGCTCGGGACAGGGGGTTCCGGTACGCAGTATTTT.